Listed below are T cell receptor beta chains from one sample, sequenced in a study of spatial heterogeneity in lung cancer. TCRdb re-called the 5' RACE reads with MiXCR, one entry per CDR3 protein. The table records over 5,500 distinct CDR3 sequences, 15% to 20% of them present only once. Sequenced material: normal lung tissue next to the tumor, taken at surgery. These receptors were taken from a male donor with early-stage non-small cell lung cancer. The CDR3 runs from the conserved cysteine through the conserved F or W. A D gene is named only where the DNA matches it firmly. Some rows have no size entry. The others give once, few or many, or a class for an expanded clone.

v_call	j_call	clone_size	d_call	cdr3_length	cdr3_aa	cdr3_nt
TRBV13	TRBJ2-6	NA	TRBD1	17	CASSTPTGTAGANVLTF	TGTGCCAGCAGCACACCTACAGGGACAGCTGGGGCCAACGTCCTGACTTTC
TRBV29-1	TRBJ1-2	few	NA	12	CSVDDSNYGYTF	TGCAGCGTGGACGACAGTAACTATGGCTACACCTTC
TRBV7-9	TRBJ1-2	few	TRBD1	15	CASSPGQGPIDGYTF	TGTGCCAGCAGCCCCGGACAGGGCCCTATAGATGGCTACACCTTC
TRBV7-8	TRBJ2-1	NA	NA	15	CASSPQRGTANEQFF	TGTGCCAGCAGCCCGCAACGGGGCACGGCCAATGAGCAGTTCTTC
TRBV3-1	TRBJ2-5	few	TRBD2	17	CASSQEISGSAQETQYF	TGTGCCAGCAGCCAAGAAATTAGCGGGAGTGCCCAAGAGACCCAGTACTTC
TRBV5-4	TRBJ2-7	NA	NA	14	CASSSLGRTYEQYF	TGTGCCAGCTCCTCTTTGGGCCGAACCTACGAGCAGTACTTC
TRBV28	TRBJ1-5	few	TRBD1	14	CASRIDRAGQPQHF	TGTGCCAGCAGGATCGACAGGGCCGGTCAGCCCCAGCATTTT
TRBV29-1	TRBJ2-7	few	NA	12	CSVLTQLGEQYF	TGCAGCGTTCTCACACAGCTCGGCGAGCAGTACTTC
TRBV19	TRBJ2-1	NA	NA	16	CASSMGQTNNYNEQFF	TGTGCCAGTAGTATGGGGCAGACTAACAACTACAATGAGCAGTTCTTC
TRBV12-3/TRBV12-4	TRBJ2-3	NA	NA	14	CASSSRDPLDTQYF	TGTGCCAGCAGTTCCCGGGACCCACTCGATACGCAGTATTTT
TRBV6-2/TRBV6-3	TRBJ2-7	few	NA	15	CASKPHSATSYEQYF	TGTGCCAGCAAGCCCCACTCGGCAACCTCCTACGAGCAGTACTTC
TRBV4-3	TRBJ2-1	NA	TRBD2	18	CASSQVVSGRLPYNEQFF	TGCGCCAGCAGCCAAGTTGTCAGCGGGAGACTCCCCTACAATGAGCAGTTCTTC
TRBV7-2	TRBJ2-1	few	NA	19	CASSSPRDPLGDSYNEQFF	TGTGCCAGCAGCTCACCCCGGGACCCTCTAGGGGATAGTTACAATGAGCAGTTCTTC
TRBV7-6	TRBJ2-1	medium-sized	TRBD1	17	CASSLFSRDRAYNEQFF	TGTGCCAGCAGCTTATTTTCCCGGGACAGGGCTTACAATGAGCAGTTCTTC
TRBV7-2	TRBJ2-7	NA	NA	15	CASTSRRDFSYEQYF	TGTGCCAGCACCTCCCGCCGGGACTTCTCCTACGAGCAGTACTTC
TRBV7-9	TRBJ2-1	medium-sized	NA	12	CASSPPPGEQFF	TGTGCCAGCAGCCCCCCCCCGGGTGAGCAGTTCTTC
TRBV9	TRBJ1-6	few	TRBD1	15	CASSSQGQENSPLHF	TGTGCCAGCAGCTCCCAAGGACAGGAGAATTCACCCCTCCACTTT
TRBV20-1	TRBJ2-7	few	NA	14	CSASRAGGSYEQYF	TGCAGTGCTAGCCGCGCGGGCGGATCCTACGAGCAGTACTTC
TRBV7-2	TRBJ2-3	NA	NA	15	CASSLLAGMRDTQYF	TGTGCCAGCAGCTTACTCGCCGGCATGAGAGATACGCAGTATTTT
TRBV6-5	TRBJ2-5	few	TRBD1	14	CASAGTGVGETQYF	TGTGCCTCCGCCGGAACAGGGGTAGGAGAGACCCAGTACTTC
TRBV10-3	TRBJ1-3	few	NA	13	CATKDFSGNTIYF	TGTGCCACTAAGGATTTCTCTGGAAACACCATATATTTT
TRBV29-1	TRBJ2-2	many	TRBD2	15	CSVSGGSKGTGELFF	TGCAGCGTTTCTGGCGGGAGCAAAGGCACCGGGGAGCTGTTTTTT
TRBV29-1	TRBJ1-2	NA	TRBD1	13	CSALGQGAYGYTF	TGCAGCGCCCTGGGACAGGGGGCCTATGGCTACACCTTC
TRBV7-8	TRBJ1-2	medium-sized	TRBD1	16	CASSWRGGQTNYGYTF	TGTGCCAGCAGCTGGCGTGGGGGACAGACCAACTATGGCTACACCTTC
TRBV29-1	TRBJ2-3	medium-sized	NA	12	CSVERGTDTQYF	TGCAGCGTCGAAAGAGGCACAGATACGCAGTATTTT
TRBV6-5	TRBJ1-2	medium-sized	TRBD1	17	CASSYDTARQGESGYTF	TGTGCCAGCAGTTACGATACGGCCCGACAGGGAGAATCTGGCTACACCTTC
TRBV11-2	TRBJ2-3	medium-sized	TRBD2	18	CASSPGLAGGPYTDTQYF	TGTGCCAGCAGCCCGGGACTAGCGGGAGGGCCGTACACAGATACGCAGTATTTT
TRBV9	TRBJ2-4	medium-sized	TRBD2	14	CASSAGGGPDIQYF	TGTGCCAGCAGCGCGGGAGGAGGGCCTGACATTCAGTACTTC
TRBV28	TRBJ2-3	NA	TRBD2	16	CASSSTSGIFTDTQYF	TGTGCCAGCAGTTCCACTAGCGGGATATTCACAGATACGCAGTATTTT
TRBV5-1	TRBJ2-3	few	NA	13	CASSLDHKDTQYF	TGCGCCAGCAGCTTGGATCATAAAGATACGCAGTATTTT
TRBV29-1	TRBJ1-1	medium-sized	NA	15	CSVVETGHGRTEAFF	TGCAGCGTTGTCGAAACGGGACACGGAAGGACTGAAGCTTTCTTT
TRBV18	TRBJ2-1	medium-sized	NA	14	CASSPSLPGYEQFF	TGTGCCAGCTCACCTTCACTCCCAGGGTATGAGCAGTTCTTC